Listed below are T cell receptor beta chains from one sample, sequenced in a study of CD8 T cells in ankylosing spondylitis. TCRdb ran MiXCR on the 5' RACE reads and lists one entry per CDR3 protein. The sample consists of some 330,000 distinct CDR3 sequences, 7.5% to 9% of them appearing once. What was sequenced was blood, either unsorted or a sorted T cell fraction (not recorded which). These receptors were obtained from a male donor with ankylosing spondylitis. Both conserved end residues are trimmed from each CDR3. The order of the fields is D gene, J gene, V gene, CDR3 protein. The D gene is left open where the match is weak.

TRBD1 TRBJ2-1 TRBV24-1 ATTYRGRNEQF
- TRBJ2-7 TRBV18 ASSPPAGEQY
- TRBJ2-2 TRBV2 ASTGQGYTGELF
TRBD2 TRBJ2-7 TRBV5-1 ASSLFVAGISYEQY
TRBD1 TRBJ1-1 TRBV5-3 ATKGRGQGTNTEAF
- TRBJ2-3 TRBV5-1 ASSFKWEADTQY
TRBD2 TRBJ2-3 TRBV7-9 ASSPPRLAGNTDTQY
- TRBJ2-2 TRBV4-3 ASSQDWRSGELF
- TRBJ2-5 TRBV13 ASSPPGVQETQY
- TRBJ2-1 TRBV28 ASTPGRVGYNEQF
- TRBJ2-1 TRBV11-3 ASSLAGVEAYNEQF
- TRBJ2-1 TRBV5-3 ARSFCYRAYNEQF
- TRBJ2-2 TRBV20-1 SARTGRANTGELF
TRBD1 TRBJ2-7 TRBV7-2 ASSRTGGNYEQY
TRBD2 TRBJ2-1 TRBV3-1 ASSPTSRLADFLTYNEQF
TRBD2 TRBJ2-2 TRBV28 ASSSPTTSGSHTGELF
- TRBJ2-3 TRBV20-1 SARAPVMADTQY
TRBD2 TRBJ2-1 TRBV15 ATSRAGTIPYNEQF
- TRBJ2-2 TRBV12-3/TRBV12-4 ASRQSNTGELF
TRBD2 TRBJ2-1 TRBV3-1 ASSQDLAGSNEQF
- TRBJ2-1 TRBV6-2/TRBV6-3 ASSNGGSGSRNEQF
TRBD2 TRBJ2-7 TRBV7-3 ASSLGASGNYEQY
- TRBJ1-1 TRBV3-1 ASSQVPRGSTEAF
- TRBJ1-2 TRBV4-1 ASSQGRQDSQGYGYT
TRBD1 TRBJ2-1 TRBV4-1 ASRTGVGVSYNEQF
- TRBJ1-6 TRBV12-3/TRBV12-4 ASSFLDNHSPLH
TRBD2 TRBJ2-7 TRBV20-1 SAHPKREGLSGEQY
TRBD2 TRBJ2-7 TRBV12-3/TRBV12-4 ASSLAAGTSGSPYEQY
- TRBJ1-5 TRBV7-8 ASSLLDSSNQPQH
- TRBJ1-1 TRBV3-1 ASSQGVAGPNTEAF
TRBD2 TRBJ2-5 TRBV7-9 ASSFLAGVETQY
- TRBJ2-1 TRBV29-1 SVERRYPRNEQF
- TRBJ2-3 TRBV28 ASSLWQGPDTQY
TRBD1 TRBJ2-7 TRBV19 ASRRDRASNEQY
TRBD2 TRBJ2-2 TRBV20-1 SAVEGGQAGELF
- TRBJ1-5 TRBV28 ASSLALVLSNQPQH
TRBD2 TRBJ2-1 TRBV29-1 SGSGRRSYNEQF
TRBD2 TRBJ2-2 TRBV28 ASSWLAGTGGELF
TRBD2 TRBJ2-7 TRBV7-2 ASSTGTSGLSYEQY
- TRBJ1-2 TRBV5-1 ASSFRDISGYGYT
TRBD2 TRBJ2-1 TRBV20-1 SAVDGTSGRSSYNEQF
- TRBJ2-1 TRBV9 ASSVVFGVEQF
TRBD1 TRBJ1-2 TRBV29-1 SVTPFQTGTETYGYT
- TRBJ1-1 TRBV29-1 SVDSGGVYTEAF
- TRBJ2-2 TRBV29-1 SVVAENTGELF
TRBD2 TRBJ2-7 TRBV6-1 ASSTLAEHRYEQY
TRBD2 TRBJ2-3 TRBV7-2 ASSFLGGRAKRGTQY
- TRBJ2-7 TRBV28 ASSFLHGPYEQY
TRBD1 TRBJ1-4 TRBV7-9 ASSLSNTGVLDEKLF
TRBD2 TRBJ2-6 TRBV4-1 ASNPGLGFRGANVLT
- TRBJ1-2 TRBV3-1 ASSQAWPIGYT
- TRBJ1-1 TRBV28 ASSFLAGWDSEAF
- TRBJ2-3 TRBV12-3/TRBV12-4 ASSLPSRDTQY
TRBD2 TRBJ2-3 TRBV7-3 ASSSLAGGRDTQY